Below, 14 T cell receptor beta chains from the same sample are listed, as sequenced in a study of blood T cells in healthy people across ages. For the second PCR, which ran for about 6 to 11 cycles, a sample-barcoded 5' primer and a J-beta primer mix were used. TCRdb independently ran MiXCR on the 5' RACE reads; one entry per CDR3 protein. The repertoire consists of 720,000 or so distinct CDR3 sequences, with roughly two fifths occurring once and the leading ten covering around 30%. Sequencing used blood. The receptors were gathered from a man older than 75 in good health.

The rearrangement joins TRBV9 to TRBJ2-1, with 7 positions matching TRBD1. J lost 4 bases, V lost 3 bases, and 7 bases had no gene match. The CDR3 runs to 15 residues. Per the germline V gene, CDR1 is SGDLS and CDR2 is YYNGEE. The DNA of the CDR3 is TGTGCCAGCAGCGATACAGGGGAACCGTACAATGAGCAGTTCTTC. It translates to CASSDTGEPYNEQFF.

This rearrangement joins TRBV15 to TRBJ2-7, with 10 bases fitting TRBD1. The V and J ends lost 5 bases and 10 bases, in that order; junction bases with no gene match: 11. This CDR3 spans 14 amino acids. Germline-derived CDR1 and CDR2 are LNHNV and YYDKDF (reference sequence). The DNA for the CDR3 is TGTGCCACCAGCTCTCGTGGGGACAGGGGAACCCAGTACTTC. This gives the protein CATSSRGDRGTQYF.

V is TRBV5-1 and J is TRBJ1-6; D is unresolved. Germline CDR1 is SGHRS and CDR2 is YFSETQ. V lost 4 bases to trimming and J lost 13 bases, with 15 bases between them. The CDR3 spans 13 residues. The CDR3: CASSVVGGEPLHF. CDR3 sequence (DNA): TGCGCCAGCAGCGTGGTGGGTGGGGAGCCCCTCCACTTT.

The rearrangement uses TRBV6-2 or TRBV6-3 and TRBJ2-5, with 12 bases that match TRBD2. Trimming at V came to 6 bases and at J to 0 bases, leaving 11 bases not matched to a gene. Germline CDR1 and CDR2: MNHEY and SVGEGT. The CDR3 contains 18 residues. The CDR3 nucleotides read TGTGCCAGCAGCACTAGGACTAGCGGGGCCTCGTACCAAGAGACCCAGTACTTC. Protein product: CASSTRTSGASYQETQYF.

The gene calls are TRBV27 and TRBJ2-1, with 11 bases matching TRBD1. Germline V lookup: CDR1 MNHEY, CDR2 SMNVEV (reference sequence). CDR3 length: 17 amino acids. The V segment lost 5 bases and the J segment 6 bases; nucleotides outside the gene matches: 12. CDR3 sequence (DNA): TGTGCCAGCAGTCACACGGGACAGGGGGGAGAACGCAATGAGCAGTTCTTC. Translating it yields CASSHTGQGGERNEQFF.

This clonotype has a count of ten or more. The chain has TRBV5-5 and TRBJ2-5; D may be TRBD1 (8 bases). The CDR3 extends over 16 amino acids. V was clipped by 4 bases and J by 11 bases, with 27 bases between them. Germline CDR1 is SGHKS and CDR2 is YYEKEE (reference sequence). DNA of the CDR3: TGTGCCAGCAGCCGCCGTACAGGGGGAGGGGGCAATGAGCAGTACTTC. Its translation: CASSRRTGGGGNEQYF. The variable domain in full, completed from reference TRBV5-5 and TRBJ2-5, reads DAGVTQSPTHLIKTRGQQVTLRCSPISGHKSVSWYQQVLGQGPQFIFQYYEKEERGRGNFPDRFSARQFPNYSSELNVNALLLGDSALYLCASSRRTGGGGNEQYFGPGTRLLVL.

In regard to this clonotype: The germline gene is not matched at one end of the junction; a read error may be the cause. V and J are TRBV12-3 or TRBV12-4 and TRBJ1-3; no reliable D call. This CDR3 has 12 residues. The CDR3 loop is CGEKVTGNTIYF. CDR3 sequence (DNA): TGCGGGGAGAAGGTGACAGGAAACACCATATATTTT.

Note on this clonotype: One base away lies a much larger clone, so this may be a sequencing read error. The CDR3 nucleotides read TGCGCCAGCAGCTTGACGGCGGACAGGGGGCCCTGTGGCTACACCTTC. Encoded protein: CASSLTADRGPCGYTF. This sequence joins TRBV5-1 and TRBJ1-2, with 11 nucleotides matching TRBD1. This CDR3 has 16 residues. CDR1 and CDR2 from the germline V gene are SGHRS and YFSETQ. With V trimmed by 1 base and J by 7 bases, 9 bases remained unmatched.

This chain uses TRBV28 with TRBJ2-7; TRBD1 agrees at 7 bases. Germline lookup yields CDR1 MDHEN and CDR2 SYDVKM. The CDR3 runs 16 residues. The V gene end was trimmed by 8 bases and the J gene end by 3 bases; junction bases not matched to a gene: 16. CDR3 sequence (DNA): TGTGCCAGCTGCTACTTCGACCGGGACAGAAACTACGAGCAGTACTTC. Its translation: CASCYFDRDRNYEQYF.

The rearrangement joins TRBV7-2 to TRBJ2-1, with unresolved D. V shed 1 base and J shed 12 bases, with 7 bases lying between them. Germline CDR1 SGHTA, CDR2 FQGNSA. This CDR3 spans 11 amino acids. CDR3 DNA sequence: TGTGCCAGCAGCTTAGGGCTGGGGCAGTTCTTC. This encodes CASSLGLGQFF.

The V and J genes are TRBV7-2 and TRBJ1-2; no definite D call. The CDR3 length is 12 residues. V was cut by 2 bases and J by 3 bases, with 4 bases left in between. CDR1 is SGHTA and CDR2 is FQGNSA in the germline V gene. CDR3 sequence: CASSLFDYGYTF. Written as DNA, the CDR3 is TGTGCCAGCAGCTTATTTGACTATGGCTACACCTTC.

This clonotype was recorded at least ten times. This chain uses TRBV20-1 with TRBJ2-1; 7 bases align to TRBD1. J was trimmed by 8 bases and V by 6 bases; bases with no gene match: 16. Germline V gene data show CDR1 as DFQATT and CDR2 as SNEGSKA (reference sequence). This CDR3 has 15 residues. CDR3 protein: CSARRPGQLKDEQFF. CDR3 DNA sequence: TGCAGTGCAAGGAGACCGGGACAGCTAAAGGATGAGCAGTTCTTC.

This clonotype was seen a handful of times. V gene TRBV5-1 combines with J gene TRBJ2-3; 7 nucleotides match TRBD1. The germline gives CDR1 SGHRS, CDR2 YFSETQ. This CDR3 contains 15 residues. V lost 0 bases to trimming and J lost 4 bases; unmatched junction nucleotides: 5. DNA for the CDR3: TGCGCCAGCAGCTTGGAAACAGGGGACGCAGATACGCAGTATTTT. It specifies CASSLETGDADTQYF.

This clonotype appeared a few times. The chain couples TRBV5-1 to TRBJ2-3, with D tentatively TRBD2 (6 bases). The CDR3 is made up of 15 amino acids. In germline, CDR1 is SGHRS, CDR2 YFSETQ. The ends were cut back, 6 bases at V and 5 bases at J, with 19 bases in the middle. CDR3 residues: CASNRGLPERDTQYF. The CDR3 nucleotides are TGCGCCAGCAACCGGGGACTCCCAGAAAGAGATACGCAGTATTTT.